What follows are 28 T cell receptor beta chains derived from one specimen sequenced in a study of regulatory T cells in long-lasting Graves disease. As for time point: persistent/refractory GD, antithyroid drugs over 5 years with positive TRAb. Extracted PBMC RNA gave rise to the TCR library. For TCR beta, libraries came from iRepertoire HTBI primers and Arm-PCR of CDR3 regions. A single record per CDR3 protein comes from TCRdb applying MiXCR to the multiplex PCR reads. The profile shows around 460,000 distinct CDR3 sequences, 20% to 25% of them singletons. This specimen consisted of peripheral blood mononuclear cells (PBMCs), obtained when the disease was refractory, from a patient treated with antithyroid drugs. The receptor set was obtained from a female donor with Graves disease.

As concerns this clonotype: Possible read error: a much larger clone is one base away. V gene TRBV6-2 or TRBV6-3 combines with J gene TRBJ2-7, with D tentatively TRBD1 or TRBD2 (7 bases each). Between the trimmed V and J ends, which lost 2 bases and 6 bases, there was a span of 17 bases. The CDR3 loop spans 15 amino acids. CDR1 and CDR2 from the germline V gene are MNHEY and SVGEGT. The CDR3 is CASSYGLAAGGEQYF. The CDR3 DNA reads TGTGCCAGCAGTTACGGTCTAGCGGCAGGGGGCGAGCAGTACTTC.

The genes are TRBV24-1 and TRBJ2-1, with TRBD1 as a possible D gene (6 bases). Germline CDR1 KGHDR, CDR2 SFDVKD. The V end was cut by 2 bases, the J end by 10 bases, with 14 bases between. The CDR3 consists of 14 residues. The CDR3: CATSDSADSLEQFF. The CDR3 DNA reads TGTGCCACCAGTGATTCCGCGGACAGCCTAGAGCAGTTCTTC.

This clonotype was detected many times. The CDR3 sequence is CASSSGGPQHF. The CDR3, as DNA: TGTGCCAGCAGTTCAGGAGGGCCCCAGCATTTT. The chain recombines TRBV28 with TRBJ1-5; no clear D gene. V gave up 4 bases and J gave up 9 bases, with 7 bases separating them. The CDR3 consists of 11 residues. CDR1 and CDR2 (germline): MDHEN, SYDVKM.

This clonotype has only a few counts. The CDR3 loop reads CASRMGGPITEAFF. The CDR3 coding sequence is TGCGCCAGCCGAATGGGGGGACCCATCACTGAAGCTTTCTTT. This chain joins TRBV5-1 and TRBJ1-1; TRBD1 might be the D (5 bases). Germline CDR1 is SGHRS and CDR2 is YFSETQ. Trimming took off 7 bases at V and 4 bases at J, with 17 bases between the two ends. The CDR3 covers 14 residues.

The CDR3 region is CASSLGAVVDQYF. For the CDR3, the DNA is TGTGCCAGCAGCTTAGGAGCAGTAGTGGACCAGTACTTC. The chain has TRBV7-9 and TRBJ2-5; D is unclear. V gave up 1 base and J gave up 10 bases, with 13 bases separating them. Looked up from germline, CDR1 is SEHNR and CDR2 is FQNEAQ (reference sequence). The CDR3 extends over 13 amino acids.

This clonotype showed up many times. One end of the junction is discordant with germline, which a read error may explain. The chain is built from TRBV7-9 and TRBJ1-5; no reliable D call. CDR3 length equals 14 residues. Germline V gene data show CDR1 as SEHNR and CDR2 as FQNEAQ (reference sequence). CDR3 in DNA: TGTGCCAGCACAACCGGGGTGGGCAACCAGCCCCAGCATTTT. Amino acids: CASTTGVGNQPQHF.

This clonotype was detected ten times or more. This sequence joins TRBV28 and TRBJ1-2; 11 nucleotides match TRBD1. Trimming at V came to 7 bases and at J to 3 bases, leaving 7 bases not matched to a gene. Germline V lookup: CDR1 MDHEN, CDR2 SYDVKM. This CDR3 comprises 15 residues. CDR3 amino acids: CASTNRDRGDYGYTF. The CDR3 DNA sequence: TGTGCCAGCACCAACCGGGACAGGGGGGACTATGGCTACACCTTC.

This clonotype was observed a handful of times. The chain combines TRBV5-5 with TRBJ1-2; unclear D gene. CDR3 length: 14 amino acids. Trimming removed 4 bases at V and 5 bases at J, with 15 bases between. CDR1 SGHKS and CDR2 YYEKEE come from the germline V gene (reference sequence). The CDR3 reads CASSVDLVGYGYTF. DNA of the CDR3: TGTGCCAGCAGCGTCGACTTAGTGGGGTATGGCTACACCTTC. Looking up the rest from reference TRBV5-5 and TRBJ1-2 gives the full variable domain: DAGVTQSPTHLIKTRGQQVTLRCSPISGHKSVSWYQQVLGQGPQFIFQYYEKEERGRGNFPDRFSARQFPNYSSELNVNALLLGDSALYLCASSVDLVGYGYTFGSGTRLTVV.

This clonotype was counted many times. The V call is TRBV6-2 or TRBV6-3, the J call TRBJ2-7; weak D call: TRBD1 (6 bases). CDR1 is MNHEY, CDR2 SVGEGT, per germline. The V end lost 2 bases, the J end lost 2 bases, and 7 bases lay between the germline ends. CDR3 length equals 13 residues. The CDR3 loop reads CASSYAGAYEQYF. The DNA for the CDR3 is TGTGCCAGCAGTTACGCAGGGGCCTACGAGCAGTACTTC.

In this sample, this clonotype turned up many times. The chain combines TRBV28 with TRBJ1-2; the D is unclear. The CDR3 has 14 residues. CDR1 and CDR2 from the germline V gene are MDHEN and SYDVKM. V lost 1 base to trimming and J lost 8 bases, with 14 bases between them. DNA of the CDR3: TGTGCCAGCAGTTTATATCGGGGAATTGGGGGCTACACCTTC. Protein: CASSLYRGIGGYTF.

This clonotype was recorded many times. The chain uses TRBV28 and TRBJ1-1, with TRBD1 as a possible D gene (6 bases). Trimming took 3 bases from V and 0 from J, leaving 11 bases between them. The CDR3 totals 15 residues. From germline, CDR1 is MDHEN and CDR2 SYDVKM. CDR3 sequence reads: CASSFWDTLNTEAFF. CDR3 DNA: TGTGCCAGCAGTTTTTGGGACACCCTGAACACTGAAGCTTTCTTT.

This clonotype was recorded only once. The rearrangement uses TRBV29-1 and TRBJ1-5, with 8 bases lining up with TRBD1. Germline V gene lookup returns CDR1 SQVTM and CDR2 ANQGSEA. J was trimmed by 9 bases and V by 4 bases; bases with no gene match: 8. The CDR3 is made up of 13 amino acids. CDR3: CSVGGQGGGPQHF. As DNA, the CDR3 is TGCAGCGTTGGAGGACAGGGCGGGGGGCCCCAGCATTTT. The whole variable domain, filled in from reference TRBV29-1 and TRBJ1-5, reads SAVISQKPSRDICQRGTSLTIQCQVDSQVTMMFWYRQQPGQSLTLIATANQGSEATYESGFVIDKFPISRPNLTFSTLTVSNMSPEDSSIYLCSVGGQGGGPQHFGDGTRLSIL.

This clonotype has just a few counts. V is TRBV7-2 and J is TRBJ2-2; D remains ambiguous. Germline V gives CDR1 SGHTA, CDR2 FQGNSA. Trimming took off 1 base at V and 3 bases at J, with 9 bases between the two ends. The CDR3 contains 15 residues. The CDR3 DNA sequence: TGTGCCAGCAGCTTAGTAGGGCAGTACACCGGGGAGCTGTTTTTT. As protein: CASSLVGQYTGELFF.

This clonotype was counted at least ten times. V usage is TRBV28 and J usage is TRBJ2-7; TRBD1 matches at 8 bases. Germline V gene sequence: CDR1 MDHEN, CDR2 SYDVKM. V was clipped by 4 bases and J by 7 bases; unmatched bases: 6. The CDR3 covers 13 residues. Here the CDR3 DNA reads TGTGCCAGCAGTTCGTACAGGGGGGAGGAGCAGTACTTC. Amino acids: CASSSYRGEEQYF.

This clonotype was recorded a few times. This rearrangement joins TRBV5-1 to TRBJ2-7, with D hard to call. V was shortened by 2 bases and J by 4 bases, with 7 bases between the two germline ends. CDR1 is SGHRS and CDR2 is YFSETQ in the germline V gene. This CDR3 region has 12 residues. CDR3 DNA sequence: TGCGCCAGCAGCTTCATCGGATACGAGCAGTACTTC. It codes for CASSFIGYEQYF.

The rearrangement links TRBV28 to TRBJ2-7; TRBD1 matches 10 bases. Per germline, CDR1 MDHEN and CDR2 SYDVKM. Trimming at V came to 7 bases and at J to 5 bases, leaving 11 bases not matched to a gene. The length of the CDR3 is 15 residues. CDR3 nucleotides: TGTGCCAGCACTACTCCGGGACAGGGGTTCCACGAGCAGTACTTC. Translated, it gives CASTTPGQGFHEQYF.

This rearrangement joins TRBV7-3 to TRBJ2-3, with 7 bases that match TRBD2. The germline gives CDR1 SGHTA, CDR2 FQGTGA. J gave up 2 bases and V 1 base, and 3 bases lay outside the gene matches. The CDR3 loop spans 15 amino acids. The chain's CDR3 is CASSLKGGNTDTQYF. The CDR3 nucleotides read TGTGCCAGCAGCTTAAAGGGAGGGAACACAGATACGCAGTATTTT.

This clonotype was detected many times. V gene TRBV28 combines with J gene TRBJ2-2; D is unresolved. The CDR3 spans 12 residues. In germline, CDR1 is MDHEN, CDR2 SYDVKM. V lost 11 bases and J lost 4, with 11 bases in between. CDR3 coding DNA: TGTGCCGGTTCTTGGGGCACCGGGGAGCTGTTTTTT. Its protein product is CAGSWGTGELFF.

This clonotype was seen a handful of times. The chain couples TRBV6-2 or TRBV6-3 to TRBJ2-7; D is undetermined. The CDR3 contains 15 residues. Trimming stripped 2 bases from V and 6 bases from J, with 17 bases between. Germline CDR1 and CDR2: MNHEY and SVGEGT. CDR3 residues: CASSYGDGRSAEQYF. CDR3 in DNA: TGTGCCAGCAGTTACGGCGACGGCAGGTCGGCCGAGCAGTACTTC.

CDR3 protein: CSVSPQKVSETQYF. CDR3 DNA: TGCAGCGTCTCCCCCCAAAAGGTGTCTGAGACCCAGTACTTC. The chain links TRBV29-1 to TRBJ2-5; no firm D call. Germline V gene data show CDR1 as SQVTM and CDR2 as ANQGSEA. The ends were cut back, 6 bases at V and 5 bases at J, with 19 bases in the middle. This CDR3 contains 14 residues.

This clonotype has at least ten counts. V usage is TRBV6-1 and J usage is TRBJ1-1; 8 nucleotides match TRBD1. V trimming: 6 bases; J trimming: 4 bases; junction bases outside the gene matches: 13. The CDR3 sequence is 16 residues long. The germline V gene has CDR1 MNHNS and CDR2 SASEGT. Written as DNA, the CDR3 is TGTGCCAGCAGGGCAGGGGGCAATCTGGATGGCACTGAAGCTTTCTTT. Amino acid sequence: CASRAGGNLDGTEAFF.

The genes are TRBV11-2 and TRBJ2-1; D not resolved. The V and J ends lost 0 bases and 5 bases respectively, with 5 bases between them. The CDR3 sequence is 13 residues long. The V gene's germline CDR1 is SGHAT and CDR2 FQNNGV. The CDR3 sequence is CASSLDHNNEQFF. For the CDR3, the DNA is TGTGCCAGCAGCTTAGACCACAACAATGAGCAGTTCTTC. The whole variable domain, filled in from reference TRBV11-2 and TRBJ2-1, reads EAGVAQSPRYKIIEKRQSVAFWCNPISGHATLYWYQQILGQGPKLLIQFQNNGVVDDSQLPKDRFSAERLKGVDSTLKIQPAKLEDSAVYLCASSLDHNNEQFFGPGTRLTVL.

This sequence joins TRBV19 and TRBJ1-1; D is ambiguous. V was shortened by 5 bases and J by 4 bases, with 11 bases between the two germline ends. CDR1 is LNHDA, CDR2 SQIVND, per germline (reference sequence). There are 13 residues in the CDR3. For the CDR3, the DNA is TGTGCCAGTAGTGCCGGATTGGTCACTGAAGCTTTCTTT. Its translation is CASSAGLVTEAFF.

The sample holds many counts of this clonotype. V is TRBV28 and J is TRBJ2-6; D is possibly TRBD2 (6 bases). Germline V gives CDR1 MDHEN, CDR2 SYDVKM. Trimming removed 3 bases from V and 0 bases from J, with 9 bases in between. This CDR3 has 16 amino acids. The CDR3 sequence is CASSFREISGANVLTF. Here the CDR3 DNA reads TGTGCCAGCAGTTTTCGGGAGATCTCTGGGGCCAACGTCCTGACTTTC.

This clonotype was observed a handful of times. The V and J genes are TRBV5-1 and TRBJ2-5, with 10 positions matching TRBD2. With 3 bases clipped from V and 5 bases from J, the junction kept 4 bases outside the gene matches. Germline CDR1 SGHRS, CDR2 YFSETQ. There are 14 residues in the CDR3. In DNA form, the CDR3 reads TGCGCCAGCAGCTACCGACTAGCGGGCGAGACCCAGTACTTC. Protein sequence: CASSYRLAGETQYF. Using reference TRBV5-1 and TRBJ2-5 for the parts outside the CDR3, the full variable domain is KAGVTQTPRYLIKTRGQQVTLSCSPISGHRSVSWYQQTPGQGLQFLFEYFSETQRNKGNFPGRFSGRQFSNSRSEMNVSTLELGDSALYLCASSYRLAGETQYFGPGTRLLVL.

The table lists this clonotype with many counts. This chain joins TRBV28 and TRBJ1-4, with 9 bases identical to TRBD1. The germline V gene has CDR1 MDHEN and CDR2 SYDVKM. Trimming removed 6 bases from V and 6 bases from J; junction bases left unmatched: 5. The CDR3 has 14 residues. CDR3 in DNA: TGTGCCAGCAGAGAGGGACAGGGTCATGAAAAACTGTTTTTT. Amino acid sequence: CASREGQGHEKLFF.

This clonotype was recorded many times. The chain joins TRBV20-1 to TRBJ2-2, with D maybe TRBD2 (5 bases). Germline V gene data show CDR1 as DFQATT and CDR2 as SNEGSKA (reference sequence). The CDR3 totals 14 residues. The V end lost 1 base, the J end lost 7 bases, and 13 bases lay between the germline ends. CDR3 in amino acids: CSARGSPSGGELFF. The CDR3 DNA follows: TGCAGTGCTAGAGGATCACCGAGCGGCGGGGAGCTGTTTTTT.

The rearrangement links TRBV6-1 to TRBJ1-5; unclear D gene. Trimming took off 6 bases at V and 5 bases at J, with 8 bases between the two ends. This CDR3 contains 12 residues. The germline V gene has CDR1 MNHNS and CDR2 SASEGT. CDR3 nucleotide sequence: TGTGCCAGCAGGTTTCTGGATCAGCCCCAGCATTTT. Encoded protein: CASRFLDQPQHF.